Following are 12 T cell receptor beta chains from one sample sequenced in a study of shared clonotypes between healthy human individuals. TCRdb's table, derived via immunoSEQ multiplex PCR, lists solely in-frame clones and lacks some. The repertoire includes some 2.4 million clones, over 85% of them detected once, and about 0.34% sits in the top ten. Sequenced sample: naive CD4+ T cells from PBMCs. Subset specified: CD45RA+ positively selected. The receptor source for this set is a man younger than 30 in good health. Some clones in this sample may be carry-over from other donors' samples.

In nucleotides, the CDR3 is TGTGCCAGCAGCTTAAGGGTGTCCGGGGAGCTGTTTTTT. It yields the protein CASSLRVSGELFF. The V and J genes are TRBV7-3 and TRBJ2-2, with D uncertain. Germline V CDR1 and CDR2: SGHTA, FQGTGA. The CDR3 length is 13 residues. V lost 1 base and J lost 6, with 6 bases in between.

This chain connects TRBV11-3 to TRBJ2-3; D ambiguous. Looked up from germline, CDR1 is SGHNT and CDR2 is YENEEA. This CDR3 is 12 amino acids long. Trimming stripped 3 bases from V and 4 bases from J, with 5 bases between. This CDR3 reads CASSLNSDTQYF. The CDR3 DNA reads TGTGCCAGCAGCTTGAATTCAGATACGCAGTATTTT. Full variable domain (remainder filled in from reference TRBV11-3 and TRBJ2-3): EAGVVQSPRYKIIEKKQPVAFWCNPISGHNTLYWYLQNLGQGPELLIRYENEEAVDDSQLPKDRFSAERLKGVDSTLKIQPAELGDSAVYLCASSLNSDTQYFGPGTRLTVL.

This chain links TRBV4-2 with TRBJ1-1; the match to TRBD1 covers 7 bases. The CDR3 runs to 15 residues. The germline gives CDR1 LGHNA, CDR2 YNFKEQ. Trimming cost V 2 bases and J 11 bases; bases outside gene matches: 14. The chain's CDR3 is CASSQPDTGAAVAFF. The CDR3 DNA reads as TGTGCCAGCAGCCAACCCGATACAGGGGCCGCTGTGGCTTTCTTT.

The chain is built from TRBV7-7 and TRBJ2-2; D is ambiguous. CDR1 is SSHAT, CDR2 FNYEAQ, per germline (reference sequence). The CDR3 totals 15 residues. Deletions cut 3 bases from V and 6 bases from J, with 14 bases between. The CDR3 nucleotides are TGTGCCAGCAGCTTGAATGCTAACGAGGCCGGGGAGCTGTTTTTT. Amino acid sequence: CASSLNANEAGELFF. The full variable domain, rest sourced from reference TRBV7-7 and TRBJ2-2, is GAGVSQSPRYKVTKRGQDVTLRCDPISSHATLYWYQQALGQGPEFLTYFNYEAQPDKSGLPSDRFSAERPEGSISTLTIQRTEQRDSAMYRCASSLNANEAGELFFGEGSRLTVL.

Note on this clone: At one end, the junction sequence differs from germline, possibly due to a read error. V usage is TRBV28 and J usage is TRBJ1-1; possibly TRBD1 for D (5 bases). The germline gives CDR1 MDHEN, CDR2 SYDVKM. This CDR3 has 14 amino acids. The CDR3 coding sequence is TGTGCCAGCAGTTTATACTCAGGGAACAGTGAAGCTTTCTTT. Translating it yields CASSLYSGNSEAFF.

The chain carries TRBV15 and TRBJ1-1, with 8 bases fitting TRBD1. Trimming cost V 0 bases and J 7 bases; bases outside gene matches: 7. The CDR3 runs 15 residues. Per germline, CDR1 LNHNV and CDR2 YYDKDF (reference sequence). The chain's CDR3 is CATSRDLQGDGEAFF. The CDR3 nucleotides are TGTGCCACCAGCAGAGATCTACAGGGGGATGGTGAAGCTTTCTTT. The full variable domain, its missing parts supplied by reference TRBV15 and TRBJ1-1, is DAMVIQNPRYQVTQFGKPVTLSCSQTLNHNVMYWYQQKSSQAPKLLFHYYDKDFNNEADTPDNFQSRRPNTSFCFLDIRSPGLGDTAMYLCATSRDLQGDGEAFFGQGTRLTVV.

The chain recombines TRBV5-6 with TRBJ2-5, with D possibly being TRBD1 (5 bases). The V gene's germline CDR1 is SGHDT and CDR2 YYEEEE. The CDR3 contains 15 residues. Trimming took 4 bases from V and 5 from J, leaving 18 bases between them. CDR3 DNA: TGTGCCAGCAGCAAATTGAAAGGGGCAGGGGAGACCCAGTACTTC. It codes for CASSKLKGAGETQYF.

The chain has TRBV5-1 and TRBJ2-5, with 10 nucleotides matching TRBD2. CDR3 length equals 15 residues. Germline values: CDR1 SGHRS, CDR2 YFSETQ. The trim removed 4 bases at V and 5 bases at J, leaving 8 bases unmatched. The CDR3 loop is CASSLLGTSEETQYF. DNA for the CDR3: TGCGCCAGCAGCCTTCTCGGGACTAGCGAGGAGACCCAGTACTTC.

The chain joins TRBV10-1 to TRBJ2-1; 11 nucleotides line up with TRBD2. The CDR3 has 15 amino acids. Germline CDR1 WNHNN, CDR2 SYGVQD (reference sequence). V was clipped by 9 bases and J by 3 bases; unmatched bases: 7. The DNA of the CDR3 is TGCGCCAGGGGGCGGGGACTAGCGGACTACAATGAGCAGTTCTTC. It specifies CARGRGLADYNEQFF.

The chain employs TRBV11-2 and TRBJ2-3, with a weak D call TRBD1 (5 bases). Looked up from germline, CDR1 is SGHAT and CDR2 is FQNNGV. This CDR3 comprises 17 residues. The V end lost 2 bases, the J end lost 0 bases, and 15 bases lay between the germline ends. The CDR3 protein is CASSLPLWGASTDTQYF. CDR3 sequence (DNA): TGTGCCAGCAGCTTACCCCTGTGGGGCGCTAGCACAGATACGCAGTATTTT.

This chain connects TRBV11-2 to TRBJ2-7, with TRBD2 identical over 7 bases. Germline-derived CDR1 and CDR2 are SGHAT and FQNNGV. The V segment lost 1 base and the J segment 6 bases; nucleotides outside the gene matches: 15. CDR3 length: 17 residues. The CDR3 spells CASSLVGIPAGSGEQYF. In DNA form, the CDR3 reads TGTGCCAGCAGCTTAGTGGGGATTCCAGCGGGATCCGGCGAGCAGTACTTC. Looking up the rest from reference TRBV11-2 and TRBJ2-7 gives the full variable domain: EAGVAQSPRYKIIEKRQSVAFWCNPISGHATLYWYQQILGQGPKLLIQFQNNGVVDDSQLPKDRFSAERLKGVDSTLKIQPAKLEDSAVYLCASSLVGIPAGSGEQYFGPGTRLTVT.

With regard to this clone: Other DNA variants within this sample encode the same CDR3. The chain employs TRBV19 and TRBJ1-4; TRBD1 might be the D (5 bases). The V and J ends lost 5 bases and 0 bases respectively, with 10 bases between them. CDR3 length: 15 residues. CDR1 and CDR2 (germline): LNHDA, SQIVND (reference sequence). CDR3 sequence: CASSLGGATNEKLFF. The CDR3 bases are TGTGCCAGTAGTTTGGGGGGTGCAACTAATGAAAAACTGTTTTTT.